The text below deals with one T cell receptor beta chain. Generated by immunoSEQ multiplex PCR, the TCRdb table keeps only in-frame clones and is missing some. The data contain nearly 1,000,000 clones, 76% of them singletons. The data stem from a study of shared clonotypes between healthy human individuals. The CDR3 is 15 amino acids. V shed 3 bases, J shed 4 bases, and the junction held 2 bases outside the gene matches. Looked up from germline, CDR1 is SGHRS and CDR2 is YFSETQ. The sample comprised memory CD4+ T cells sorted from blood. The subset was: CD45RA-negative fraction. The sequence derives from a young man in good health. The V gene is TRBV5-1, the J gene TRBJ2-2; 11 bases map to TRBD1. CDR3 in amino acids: CASSSDRGPTGELFF. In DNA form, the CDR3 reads TGCGCCAGCAGCTCGGACAGGGGGCCCACCGGGGAGCTGTTTTTT.